The 8 T cell receptor beta chains below come from one sample, sequenced in a study of cytomegalovirus exposure and HLA in healthy donors. Data came from immunoSEQ multiplex PCR; TCRdb stores just in-frame clones and leaves some out. This repertoire shows 100,000 to 120,000 clones, around 89% found once; its top ten account for over 1.3%. The sample comprised PBMCs. The receptors originated from a woman aged 25 to 45 in good health and CMV-seropositive.

V is TRBV25-1 and J is TRBJ2-5, with a possible D match to TRBD2 (6 bases). CDR3 length: 16 amino acids. The V end was cut by 2 bases, the J end by 1 base, with 14 bases between. The germline CDR1 and CDR2 sequences are MGHDK and SYGVNS. This chain's CDR3 is CASSEGGAGRQETQYF. Here the CDR3 DNA reads TGTGCCAGCAGTGAAGGCGGGGCGGGGCGCCAAGAGACCCAGTACTTC.

The V call is TRBV7-7, the J call TRBJ2-1, with 8 bases that match TRBD2. The CDR3 consists of 17 residues. The V segment lost 3 bases and the J segment 1 base; nucleotides outside the gene matches: 8. Germline V gives CDR1 SSHAT, CDR2 FNYEAQ (reference sequence). The CDR3 is CASSLCVGGRSYNEQFF. CDR3 DNA sequence: TGTGCCAGCAGCTTGTGTGTGGGCGGGAGGTCCTACAATGAGCAGTTCTTC.

This clone was observed a few times. The chain couples TRBV10-3 to TRBJ1-5; D is unclear. The CDR3 runs to 16 residues. Germline-derived CDR1 and CDR2 are ENHRY and SYGVKD. V was trimmed by 0 bases and J by 5 bases, leaving 14 bases between them. The CDR3 loop is CAISESTPGSDQPQHF. In DNA form, the CDR3 reads TGTGCCATCAGTGAGTCGACGCCGGGATCCGATCAGCCCCAGCATTTT.

The chain combines TRBV18 with TRBJ2-7; 7 nucleotides match TRBD2. V shed 3 bases and J 0 bases; nucleotides not matched to a gene: 5. Germline lookup yields CDR1 KGHSH and CDR2 LQKENI. The CDR3 covers 15 residues. The CDR3 sequence is CASSPGGGSSYEQYF. DNA of the CDR3: TGTGCCAGCTCACCCGGAGGCGGGAGCTCCTACGAGCAGTACTTC.

The CDR3 is CASSPGTRNEQFF. DNA for the CDR3: TGTGCCAGCAGCCCCGGTACGCGGAATGAGCAGTTCTTC. The chain links TRBV7-9 to TRBJ2-1; D is ambiguous. Looked up from germline, CDR1 is SEHNR and CDR2 is FQNEAQ (reference sequence). V lost 5 bases and J lost 7, with 12 bases in between. The CDR3 length is 13 residues.

The V call is TRBV27, the J call TRBJ2-7; no clear D gene. The germline V and J ends were trimmed by 5 bases and 0 bases, with 8 bases remaining between them. Germline CDR1 is MNHEY and CDR2 is SMNVEV (reference sequence). The CDR3 is 13 amino acids. The CDR3, as DNA: TGTGCCAGCAGTCCGGGTCTCTCCTACGAGCAGTACTTC. This translates into CASSPGLSYEQYF.

This chain uses TRBV7-9 with TRBJ1-5; 7 bases map to TRBD1. The CDR3 sequence is 15 residues long. V dropped 5 bases and J dropped 2; count of bases not matched to a gene: 6. The V gene's germline CDR1 is SEHNR and CDR2 FQNEAQ (reference sequence). CDR3 DNA: TGTGCCAGCAGCAGACAGGGTGAGGGCAATCAGCCCCAGCATTTT. Amino acids: CASSRQGEGNQPQHF.

The V call is TRBV29-1, the J call TRBJ2-1, with D possibly TRBD1 on 6 matching bases. Germline V CDR1 and CDR2: SQVTM, ANQGSEA. This CDR3 has 16 residues. Trimming pared 3 bases from V and 4 bases from J, leaving 19 bases between. CDR3 DNA: TGCAGCGTTGACCGCCGGGCCAGGGGTTCGTACAATGAGCAGTTCTTC. Residues: CSVDRRARGSYNEQFF.